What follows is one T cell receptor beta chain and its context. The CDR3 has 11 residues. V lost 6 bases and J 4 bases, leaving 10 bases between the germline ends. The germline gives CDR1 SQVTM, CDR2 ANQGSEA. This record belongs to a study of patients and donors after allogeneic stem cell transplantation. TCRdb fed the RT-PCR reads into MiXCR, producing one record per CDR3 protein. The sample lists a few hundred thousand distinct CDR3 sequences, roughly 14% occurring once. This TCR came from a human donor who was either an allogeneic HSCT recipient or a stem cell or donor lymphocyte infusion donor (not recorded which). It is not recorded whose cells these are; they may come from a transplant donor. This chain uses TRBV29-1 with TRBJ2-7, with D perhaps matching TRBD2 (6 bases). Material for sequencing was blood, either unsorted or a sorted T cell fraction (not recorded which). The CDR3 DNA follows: TGCAGCGTAATCGGGGGTTACGAGCAGTACTTC. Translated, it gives CSVIGGYEQYF.